The 7 T cell receptor beta chains reported below all come from one sample, sequenced in a study of shared clonotypes between healthy human individuals. The assay was immunoSEQ multiplex PCR, and TCRdb's table has in-frame clones only and misses some. The table shows approximately 2,000,000 clones, with about 93% occurring only once. CD45RO-negative cells were positively selected for CCR7, leaving out terminally differentiated effector memory CD45RA+ cells. The sample was naive CD8+ T cells from PBMCs. All receptors come from a man younger than 30 in good health. Some clones in this sample may be carry-over from other donors' samples.

The chain couples TRBV2 to TRBJ1-1; TRBD1 aligns across 10 bases. Germline CDR1 and CDR2: SNHLY and FYNNEI. Unmatched junction bases numbered 11, after V lost 5 bases and J lost 5 bases. The CDR3 loop spans 16 amino acids. CDR3 nucleotides: TGTGCCAGCAGTAAAACAGTGACAGGGGGCAATACTGAAGCTTTCTTT. Its translation: CASSKTVTGGNTEAFF.

The J gene is TRBJ1-5, the V gene TRBV19; TRBD1 aligns across 8 bases. With V trimmed by 1 base and J by 1 base, 6 bases remained unmatched. The CDR3 covers 17 residues. CDR1 is LNHDA, CDR2 SQIVND, per germline (reference sequence). CDR3 in DNA: TGTGCCAGTAGTATAGGGCAGGGGGCGCGGAGCAATCAGCCCCAGCATTTT. Its translation is CASSIGQGARSNQPQHF.

The chain employs TRBV27 and TRBJ2-7; 10 bases match TRBD1. Germline V lookup: CDR1 MNHEY, CDR2 SMNVEV (reference sequence). The V and J ends lost 5 bases and 5 bases, in that order; junction bases with no gene match: 15. The CDR3 runs 17 residues. The CDR3 DNA reads TGTGCCAGCAGTCCCACGGGACAGGGGAGGGCGTTTGACGAGCAGTACTTC. Its translation is CASSPTGQGRAFDEQYF.

The V call is TRBV27, the J call TRBJ2-7, with D unclear. CDR3 length equals 16 residues. Germline assignment: CDR1 MNHEY and CDR2 SMNVEV (reference sequence). Trimming removed 4 bases from V and 0 bases from J, with 16 bases in between. Here the CDR3 DNA reads TGTGCCAGCAGTTCCTCATTGGGTGCGCTCTCCTACGAGCAGTACTTC. Encoded protein: CASSSSLGALSYEQYF.

This clone is a singleton in its sample. The V gene is TRBV7-3, the J gene TRBJ2-2; TRBD2 matches 8 bases. With V trimmed by 3 bases and J by 8 bases, 11 bases remained unmatched. The germline CDR1 and CDR2 sequences are SGHTA and FQGTGA. CDR3 length: 16 amino acids. As DNA, the CDR3 is TGTGCCAGCAGCTTCCCGGACAGCGGGAGTGAGGGGGAGCTGTTTTTT. This codes for CASSFPDSGSEGELFF.

V is TRBV7-3 and J is TRBJ1-1, with D possibly TRBD1 on 6 matching bases. The CDR3 loop spans 13 amino acids. CDR1 is SGHTA, CDR2 FQGTGA, per germline. Between the trimmed V and J ends, which lost 6 bases and 3 bases, there was a span of 11 bases. Here the CDR3 DNA reads TGTGCCAGCAGGAACAGGGAGGACACTGAAGCTTTCTTT. Translated: CASRNREDTEAFF.

J is TRBJ2-3 and V is TRBV6-6; D is ambiguous. The CDR3 length is 13 residues. From germline, CDR1 is MNHNY and CDR2 SVGAGI (reference sequence). V lost 6 bases and J 4 bases, leaving 11 bases between the germline ends. Here the CDR3 reads CASRWVRADTQYF. CDR3 DNA sequence: TGTGCCAGCAGGTGGGTCCGGGCAGATACGCAGTATTTT.